Shown below are 17 T cell receptor beta chains from a single sample sequenced in a study of blood T cell repertoires in COVID-19. Sequencing was performed with immunoSEQ multiplex PCR; in TCRdb, only in-frame clones are kept and a portion is missing. The sample has approximately 190,000 clones, approximately 83% seen once; the top ten hold roughly 7%. Material: PBMCs or T cells enriched from blood (not recorded which). The origin of the receptors is a man aged 40-50 years who had recovered from COVID-19.

The rearrangement uses TRBV21-1 and TRBJ1-4. TRBV21-1 is tagged as a pseudogene. The CDR3 consists of 15 residues. The CDR3 DNA follows: TGTGCCAGCAGCTCACTGGGGGGGAAGAATGAAAAACTGTTTTTT. Protein: CASSSLGGKNEKLFF.

V and J are TRBV7-9 and TRBJ2-7; D perhaps matches TRBD2 (6 bases). The CDR3 sequence is 13 residues long. Germline V lookup: CDR1 SEHNR, CDR2 FQNEAQ (reference sequence). Trimming stripped 2 bases from V and 3 bases from J, with 8 bases between. CDR3 sequence reads: CASSLSGGYEQYF. The CDR3 bases are TGTGCCAGCAGCTTATCCGGGGGCTACGAGCAGTACTTC. Complete variable domain (other parts from reference TRBV7-9 and TRBJ2-7): DTGVSQNPRHKITKRGQNVTFRCDPISEHNRLYWYRQTLGQGPEFLTYFQNEAQLEKSRLLSDRFSAERPKGSFSTLEIQRTEQGDSAMYLCASSLSGGYEQYFGPGTRLTVT.

The DNA of the CDR3 is TGCGCCAGCAGCTCCCTGGACAGGGGAACCTATGGCTACACCTTC. Its translation: CASSSLDRGTYGYTF. This chain joins TRBV4-1 and TRBJ1-2; 9 bases are shared with TRBD1. Trimming at V came to 5 bases and at J to 4 bases, leaving 8 bases not matched to a gene. From germline, CDR1 is MGHRA and CDR2 YSYEKL. The CDR3 has 15 amino acids.

This clone turned up a few times. The chain joins TRBV15 to TRBJ2-3; D unresolved. The germline V and J ends were trimmed by 0 bases and 5 bases, with 15 bases remaining between them. This CDR3 spans 16 amino acids. CDR1 LNHNV and CDR2 YYDKDF come from the germline V gene (reference sequence). This CDR3 reads CATSRDVLLGRDTQYF. For the CDR3, the DNA is TGTGCCACCAGCAGAGATGTACTCCTCGGTAGAGATACGCAGTATTTT.

This clone was counted only a few times. V and J are TRBV5-4 and TRBJ1-6; 8 bases align to TRBD1. V trimming: 1 base; J trimming: 6 bases; junction bases outside the gene matches: 3. Per the germline V gene, CDR1 is SGHNT and CDR2 is YYREEE (reference sequence). There are 15 residues in the CDR3. CDR3 sequence: CASSLMTGVNSPLHF. The DNA for the CDR3 is TGTGCCAGCAGCTTGATGACAGGGGTTAATTCACCCCTCCACTTT.

CDR3 residues: CASSVAVSGTDTQYF. CDR3 DNA sequence: TGTGCCAGCAGCGTAGCTGTAAGCGGGACAGATACGCAGTATTTT. This sequence joins TRBV9 and TRBJ2-3; a weak D match, TRBD2 (6 bases). V lost 0 bases to trimming and J lost 3 bases, with 11 bases between them. This CDR3 is built from 15 residues. CDR1 and CDR2 from the germline V gene are SGDLS and YYNGEE.

This sequence joins TRBV19 and TRBJ2-2; 9 positions match TRBD1. Germline V gene lookup returns CDR1 LNHDA and CDR2 SQIVND (reference sequence). V gave up 3 bases and J gave up 4 bases; unmatched junction bases: 9. The CDR3 extends over 17 amino acids. CDR3 sequence reads: CASSIGRGQGGTGELFF. The CDR3 nucleotides are TGTGCCAGTAGTATTGGAAGGGGACAGGGAGGCACCGGGGAGCTGTTTTTT.

This clone was seen a few times. The chain joins TRBV2 to TRBJ1-2; 11 bases are a match to TRBD1. Germline V lookup: CDR1 SNHLY, CDR2 FYNNEI. This CDR3 comprises 14 residues. With 5 bases clipped from V and 4 bases from J, the junction kept 3 bases outside the gene matches. CDR3 protein: CASSSGTGGYGYTF. CDR3 DNA: TGTGCCAGCAGTTCCGGGACAGGGGGCTATGGCTACACCTTC.

V usage is TRBV7-9 and J usage is TRBJ1-5; D is undetermined. The CDR3 runs to 15 residues. Germline V lookup: CDR1 SEHNR, CDR2 FQNEAQ (reference sequence). The germline V and J ends were trimmed by 1 base and 0 bases, with 7 bases remaining between them. The CDR3 DNA is TGTGCCAGCAGCTTAGGGCAGTATAGCAATCAGCCCCAGCATTTT. It specifies CASSLGQYSNQPQHF.

The V gene is TRBV7-2, the J gene TRBJ2-3; possible D gene TRBD1, 6 bases. This CDR3 is built from 15 residues. Trimming took 6 bases from V and 2 from J, leaving 15 bases between them. From germline, CDR1 is SGHTA and CDR2 FQGNSA. The chain's CDR3 is CASSRTVEITDTQYF. CDR3 coding DNA: TGTGCCAGCAGTCGGACAGTCGAAATCACAGATACGCAGTATTTT.

This clone was seen only a few times. The CDR3 ends on some other residue instead of the conserved phenylalanine or tryptophan, so this is likely a read error. It is unclear where the CDR3 begins or ends on the DNA, so no DNA is shown, and the CDR3 is as TCRdb lists it. The CDR3 region is CASSRDRAYSL. This chain joins TRBV4-1 and TRBJ1-3; the D call of TRBD1 is as the table states it, not checked on the DNA. Both ends counted, the CDR3 spans 11 residues. Germline-derived CDR1 and CDR2 are MGHRA and YSYEKL.

This chain links TRBV4-3 with TRBJ2-7; D unresolved. CDR3 size: 14 residues. Trimming pared 0 bases from V and 10 bases from J, leaving 16 bases between. In germline, CDR1 is LGHNA, CDR2 YSLEER. The CDR3 sequence: CASSQDIGQTVQYF. CDR3 in DNA: TGCGCCAGCAGCCAAGATATCGGTCAAACCGTCCAGTACTTC.

V is TRBV19 and J is TRBJ1-1; 9 bases fit TRBD1. With V trimmed by 6 bases and J by 6 bases, 26 bases remained unmatched. The CDR3 loop spans 20 amino acids. Germline V gene lookup returns CDR1 LNHDA and CDR2 SQIVND (reference sequence). CDR3 sequence: CASSLKGWIGPGQGNPEAFF. CDR3 nucleotide sequence: TGTGCCAGTAGCCTGAAAGGCTGGATTGGCCCGGGACAGGGAAACCCTGAAGCTTTCTTT.

This clone has only one observation. This chain uses TRBV19 with TRBJ1-5; 10 positions agree with TRBD1. Germline CDR1 and CDR2: LNHDA and SQIVND (reference sequence). The CDR3 extends over 15 amino acids. The V gene end was trimmed by 5 bases and the J gene end by 6 bases; junction bases not matched to a gene: 7. CDR3 sequence reads: CASSVDRGVRQPQHF. The CDR3 DNA follows: TGTGCCAGTAGTGTGGACAGGGGGGTGCGTCAGCCCCAGCATTTT. Full variable domain (remainder filled in from reference TRBV19 and TRBJ1-5): DGGITQSPKYLFRKEGQNVTLSCEQNLNHDAMYWYRQDPGQGLRLIYYSQIVNDFQKGDIAEGYSVSREKKESFPLTVTSAQKNPTAFYLCASSVDRGVRQPQHFGDGTRLSIL.

This rearrangement joins TRBV4-1 to TRBJ1-2, with 8 bases that match TRBD1. Germline CDR1 reads MGHRA; CDR2 reads YSYEKL. J lost 5 bases, V lost 2 bases, and 10 bases had no gene match. The CDR3 loop spans 16 amino acids. This CDR3 is CASSQNSQGAKYGYTF. The DNA for the CDR3 is TGCGCCAGCAGCCAAAATTCCCAGGGGGCGAAGTATGGCTACACCTTC.

This chain connects TRBV28 to TRBJ1-4; 10 nucleotides agree with TRBD1. This CDR3 comprises 17 residues. V dropped 5 bases and J dropped 8; count of bases not matched to a gene: 14. CDR1 is MDHEN, CDR2 SYDVKM, per germline. Written as DNA, the CDR3 is TGTGCCAGCAGTCCCATAAGGGGACAGGGGCAGGGCGAAAAACTGTTTTTT. This gives the protein CASSPIRGQGQGEKLFF.

The rearrangement links TRBV30 to TRBJ1-2, with TRBD1 as a possible D gene (5 bases). CDR3 length equals 16 residues. Trimming cost V 4 bases and J 0 bases, with 18 bases left between them. From germline, CDR1 is GTSNPN and CDR2 SVGIG (reference sequence). The CDR3 here is CAWIPRGAGSNYGYTF. CDR3 nucleotides: TGTGCCTGGATCCCCCGTGGGGCAGGATCTAACTATGGCTACACCTTC.